This entry is about one T cell receptor beta chain. Its cognate antigen is unknown. The sample is drawn from a study of high-grade serous ovarian cancer treatment subgroups. Study context: Each sample yielded on average about 7,000 unique TCR beta rearrangements from approximately 13,000 reads.

Assay used: immunoSEQ multiplex PCR; TCRdb lists only in-frame clones, some missing. The sample consists of approximately 40,000 clones, roughly 83% of them appearing once. Points from the study as a whole: Different patients shared almost no repertoire; same-patient tumors shared about 0.1 to 0.79. Without spatial data, bulk sequencing limits insight into HGSC tumor diversity.

Tumor samples were taken before definitive surgery or chemotherapy. Material: tumor tissue. The clonotype comes from a human donor with high-grade serous ovarian cancer.

The CDR3 region has the DNA TGTGCCAGCAGAGCTTCAGGTGCCAACACTGAAGCTTTCTTT. It translates to CASRASGANTEAFF. The rearrangement joins TRBV6-1 to TRBJ1-1, with no clear D. V was pared by 6 bases and J by 2 bases, with 13 bases between. Per the germline V gene, CDR1 is MNHNS and CDR2 is SASEGT. The CDR3 contains 14 residues.